The following is a T cell receptor (beta chain) sequence with its context. The CDR3 runs to 15 residues. Germline lookup yields CDR1 SGHTA and CDR2 FQGNSA. Trimming removed 1 base at V and 6 bases at J, with 13 bases between. The sample originates from a study of response to subunit inactivated influenza vaccine. TCRdb used MiXCR to reprocess the RT-PCR reads, holding one entry per CDR3 protein. The sample includes hundreds of thousands of distinct CDR3 sequences, roughly 13% of them seen just once. Source: PBMCs from blood, taken 40 to 50 days after vaccination. The chain recombines TRBV7-2 with TRBJ1-5; weak D call: TRBD1 (6 bases). This TCR was sampled from a man aged 50 to 59 who received an inactivated influenza vaccine. CDR3 DNA: TGTGCCAGCAGCTTAGGACAGGTAGTCGTTCAGCCCCAGCATTTT. Its translation: CASSLGQVVVQPQHF.